This TCR beta chain was retrieved from a study of shared clonotypes between healthy human individuals. Some clones are missing from TCRdb's copy, which holds only in-frame ones; the method was immunoSEQ multiplex PCR. The sample holds 850,000 to 1,200,000 clones, 75% seen once. Trimming at V came to 3 bases and at J to 6 bases, leaving 4 bases not matched to a gene. Per the germline V gene, CDR1 is SEHNR and CDR2 is FQNEAQ (reference sequence). The CDR3 has 15 residues. The V and J genes are TRBV7-9 and TRBJ2-2, with 10 bases that match TRBD1. Input material: memory CD4+ T cells sorted from blood. The sample's subset: CD45RA-negative fraction. The source is a young man in good health. CDR3 DNA: TGTGCCAGCAGCTTGGGTGGACAGGGGGCCGGGGAGCTGTTTTTT. Translated, it gives CASSLGGQGAGELFF.